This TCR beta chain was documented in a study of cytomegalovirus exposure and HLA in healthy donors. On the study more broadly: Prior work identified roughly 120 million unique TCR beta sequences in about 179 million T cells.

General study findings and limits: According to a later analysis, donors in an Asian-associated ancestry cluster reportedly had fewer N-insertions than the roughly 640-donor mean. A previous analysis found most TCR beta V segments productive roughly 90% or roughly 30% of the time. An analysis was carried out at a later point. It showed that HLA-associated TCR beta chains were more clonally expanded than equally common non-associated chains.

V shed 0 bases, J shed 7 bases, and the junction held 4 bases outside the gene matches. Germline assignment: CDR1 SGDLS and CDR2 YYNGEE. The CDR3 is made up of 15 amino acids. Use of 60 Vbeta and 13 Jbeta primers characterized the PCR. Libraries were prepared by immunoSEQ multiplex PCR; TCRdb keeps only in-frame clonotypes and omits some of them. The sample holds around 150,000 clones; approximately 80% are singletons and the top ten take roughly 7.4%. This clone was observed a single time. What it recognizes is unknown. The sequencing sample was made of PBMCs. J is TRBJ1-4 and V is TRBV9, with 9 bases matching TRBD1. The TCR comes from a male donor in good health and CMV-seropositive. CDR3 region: CASSVEGTGSEKLFF. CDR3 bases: TGTGCCAGCAGCGTAGAAGGGACAGGGAGTGAAAAACTGTTTTTT.